This T cell receptor beta chain comes out of a study of cytomegalovirus exposure and HLA in healthy donors. Study details: Unique TCRs numbering around 85 million, obtained from HLA-typed donors, made up an early data release. Study findings and constraints: Earlier findings revealed that most TCR beta V segments proved productive either about 87% or about 30% of the time. In vitro experiments confirmed that three CMV-associated chains were specific for CMV antigens.

This clone was counted a few times. Its antigen is undetermined. 60 Vbeta and 13 Jbeta primers were used in PCR. Method: immunoSEQ multiplex PCR; TCRdb's copy keeps in-frame clones and lacks some. There are hundreds of thousands of clones in the sample; about 75% occur only once, and 1.8% lies in the top ten. The sample was PBMCs. The sequence was collected from a woman in her twenties or thirties in good health and CMV-seronegative.

The DNA for the CDR3 is TGTGCCAGCAGCCAAGATGCACACTCCTACGAGCAGTACTTC. It codes for CASSQDAHSYEQYF. V gene TRBV4-2 combines with J gene TRBJ2-7; D gene ambiguous. This CDR3 comprises 14 residues. The V end lost 0 bases, the J end lost 0 bases, and 6 bases lay between the germline ends. Germline V gene sequence: CDR1 LGHNA, CDR2 YNFKEQ.